This entry concerns a single T cell receptor (beta chain). This specimen belongs to a study of blood T cell repertoires in COVID-19. Study-wide context: Samples of COVID-19 (acute and convalescent) were obtained from the United States, Italy and Spain.

This table comes from immunoSEQ multiplex PCR, and its TCRdb copy is limited to in-frame clones, with some not included. The sample includes about 130,000 clones, approximately 84% of them seen just once. In germline, CDR1 is SGHTA, CDR2 FQGNSA. The V and J ends lost 1 base and 8 bases, in that order; junction bases with no gene match: 11. CDR3 length: 16 residues. The TCR sequence derives from a woman aged 45-65 years who had recovered from COVID-19. Sample: peripheral blood. The chain is built from TRBV7-2 and TRBJ2-1, with 7 bases identical to TRBD1. The CDR3 DNA sequence: TGTGCCAGCAGCTTAGGGACAGGAGGCCTCGGCTATGAGCAGTTCTTC. This sequence encodes CASSLGTGGLGYEQFF.